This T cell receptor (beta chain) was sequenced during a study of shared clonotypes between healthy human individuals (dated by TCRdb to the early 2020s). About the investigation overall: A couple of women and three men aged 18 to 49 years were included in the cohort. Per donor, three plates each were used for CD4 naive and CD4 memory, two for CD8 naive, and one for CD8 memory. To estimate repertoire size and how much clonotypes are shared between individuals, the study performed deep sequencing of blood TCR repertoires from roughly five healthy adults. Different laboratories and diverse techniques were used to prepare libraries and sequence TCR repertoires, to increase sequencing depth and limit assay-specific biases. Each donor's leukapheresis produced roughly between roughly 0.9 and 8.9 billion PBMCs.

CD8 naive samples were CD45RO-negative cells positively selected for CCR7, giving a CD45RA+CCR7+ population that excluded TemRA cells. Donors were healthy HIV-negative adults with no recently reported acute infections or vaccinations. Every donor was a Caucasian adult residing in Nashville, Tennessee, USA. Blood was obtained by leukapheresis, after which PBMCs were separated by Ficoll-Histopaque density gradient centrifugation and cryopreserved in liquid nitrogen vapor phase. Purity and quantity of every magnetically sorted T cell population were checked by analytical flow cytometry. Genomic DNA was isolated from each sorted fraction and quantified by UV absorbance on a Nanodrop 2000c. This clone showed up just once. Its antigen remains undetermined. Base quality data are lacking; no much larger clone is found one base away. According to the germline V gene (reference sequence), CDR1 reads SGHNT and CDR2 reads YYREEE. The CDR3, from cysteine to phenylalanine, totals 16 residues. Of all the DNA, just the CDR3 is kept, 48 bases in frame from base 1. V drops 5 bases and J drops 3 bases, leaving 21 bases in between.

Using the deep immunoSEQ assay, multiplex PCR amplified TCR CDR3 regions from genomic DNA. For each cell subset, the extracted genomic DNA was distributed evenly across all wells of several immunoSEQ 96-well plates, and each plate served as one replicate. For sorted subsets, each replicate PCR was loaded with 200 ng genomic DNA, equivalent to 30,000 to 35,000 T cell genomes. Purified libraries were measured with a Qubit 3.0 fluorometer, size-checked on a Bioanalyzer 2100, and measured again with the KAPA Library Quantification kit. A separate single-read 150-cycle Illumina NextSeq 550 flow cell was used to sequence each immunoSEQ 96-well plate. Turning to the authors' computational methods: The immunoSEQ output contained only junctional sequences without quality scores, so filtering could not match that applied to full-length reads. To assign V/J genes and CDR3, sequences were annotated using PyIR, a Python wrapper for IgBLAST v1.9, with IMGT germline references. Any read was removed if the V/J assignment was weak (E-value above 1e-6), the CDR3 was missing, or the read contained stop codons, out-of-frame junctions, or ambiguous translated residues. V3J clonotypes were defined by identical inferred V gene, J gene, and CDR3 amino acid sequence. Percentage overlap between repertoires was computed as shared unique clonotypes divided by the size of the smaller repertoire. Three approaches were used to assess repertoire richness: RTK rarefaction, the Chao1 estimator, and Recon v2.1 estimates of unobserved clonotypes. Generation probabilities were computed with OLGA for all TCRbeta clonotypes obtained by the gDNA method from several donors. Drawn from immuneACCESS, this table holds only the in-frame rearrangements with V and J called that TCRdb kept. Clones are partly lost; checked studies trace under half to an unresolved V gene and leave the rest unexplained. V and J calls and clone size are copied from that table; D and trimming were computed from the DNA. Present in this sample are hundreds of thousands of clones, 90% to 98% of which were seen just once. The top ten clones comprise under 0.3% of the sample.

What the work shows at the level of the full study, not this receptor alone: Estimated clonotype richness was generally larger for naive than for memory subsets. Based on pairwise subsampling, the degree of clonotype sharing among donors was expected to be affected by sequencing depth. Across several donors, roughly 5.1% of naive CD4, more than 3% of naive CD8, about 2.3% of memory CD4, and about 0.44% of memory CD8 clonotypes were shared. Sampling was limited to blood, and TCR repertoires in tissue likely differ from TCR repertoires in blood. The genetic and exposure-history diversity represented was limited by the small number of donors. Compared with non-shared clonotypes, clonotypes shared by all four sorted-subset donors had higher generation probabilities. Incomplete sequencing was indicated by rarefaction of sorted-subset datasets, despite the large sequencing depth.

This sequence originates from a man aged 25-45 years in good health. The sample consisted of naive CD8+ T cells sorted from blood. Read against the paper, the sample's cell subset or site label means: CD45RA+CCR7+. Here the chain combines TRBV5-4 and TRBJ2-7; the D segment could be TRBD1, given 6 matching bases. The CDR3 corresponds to CASSSNRAEAFYEQYF. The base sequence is TGTGCCAGCAGTTCCAACAGGGCAGAAGCCTTCTACGAGCAGTACTTC.